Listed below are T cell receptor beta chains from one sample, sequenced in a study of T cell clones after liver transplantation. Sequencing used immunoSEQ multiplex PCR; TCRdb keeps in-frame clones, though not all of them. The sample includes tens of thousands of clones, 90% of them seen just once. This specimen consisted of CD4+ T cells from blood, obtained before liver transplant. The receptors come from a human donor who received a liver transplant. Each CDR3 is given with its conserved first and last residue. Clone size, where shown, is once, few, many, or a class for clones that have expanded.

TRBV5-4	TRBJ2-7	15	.	CASSLDRTPEVGEYF
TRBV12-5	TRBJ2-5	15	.	CASGLVHGTQETQYF
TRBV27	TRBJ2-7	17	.	CASSPYLTGYSSYEQYF
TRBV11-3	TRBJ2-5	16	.	CASSSQREQAQETQYF
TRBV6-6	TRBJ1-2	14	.	CASSYSQQGNGYTF
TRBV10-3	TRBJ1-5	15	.	CAISESQGSNQPQHF
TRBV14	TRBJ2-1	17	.	CASSQDLPGLDGYEQFF
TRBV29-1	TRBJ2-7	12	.	CSAAGGPYEQYF
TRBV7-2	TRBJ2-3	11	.	CASTSGDTQYF
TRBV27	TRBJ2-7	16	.	CASSPSRLADPLEQYF
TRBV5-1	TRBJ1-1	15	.	CASSLGTVENTEAFF
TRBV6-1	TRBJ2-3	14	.	CASGGGIGTDTQYF
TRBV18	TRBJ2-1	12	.	CASSPAFGEQFF
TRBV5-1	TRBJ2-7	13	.	CASRRTGRHEQYF
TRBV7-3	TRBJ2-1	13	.	CASSLIAGVEQFF
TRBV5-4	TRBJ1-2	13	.	CASSSAPAGGYTF
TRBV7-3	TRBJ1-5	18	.	CASSLTSNLGKGNQPQHF
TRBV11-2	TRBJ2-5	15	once	CASNPAGSKKETQYF
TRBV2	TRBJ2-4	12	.	CASSELGDIQYF
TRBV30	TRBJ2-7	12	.	CAWSDWRYEQYF
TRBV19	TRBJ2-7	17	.	CASSIRGSAGPPGEQYF
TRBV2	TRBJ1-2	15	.	CASSETQGGVGGYTF
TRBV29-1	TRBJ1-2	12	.	CSVTGGSYGYTF
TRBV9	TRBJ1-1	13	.	CASSETGGVGAFF
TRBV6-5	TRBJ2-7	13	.	CASSGTGFYEQYF
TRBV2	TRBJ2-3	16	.	CASSSLGIYGTDTQYF
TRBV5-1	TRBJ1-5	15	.	CASSLGHGGNQPQHF
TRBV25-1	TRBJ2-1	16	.	CASSDPGLAGRLGQFF
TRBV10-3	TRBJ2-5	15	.	CAISEGPGGGETQYF
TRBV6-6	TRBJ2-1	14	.	CAIATSGRFNEQFF
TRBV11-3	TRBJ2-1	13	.	CASSPALWNEQFF
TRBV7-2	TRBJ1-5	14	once	CASSLEGTGEPQHF
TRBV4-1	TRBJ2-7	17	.	CASSQGRGQGTSYEQYF
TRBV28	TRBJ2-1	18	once	CASSLFFIAGRNYNEQFF
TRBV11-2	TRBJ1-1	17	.	CASSLDSGRGETTEAFF
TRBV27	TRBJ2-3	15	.	CASSAGGRDPDTQYF
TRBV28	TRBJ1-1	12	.	CATEIRDTEAFF
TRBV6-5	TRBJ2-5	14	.	CASSYIGVEGTQYF
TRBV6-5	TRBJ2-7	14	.	CASRVLFGPYEQYF
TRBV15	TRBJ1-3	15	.	CATSRDSGAGNTIYF
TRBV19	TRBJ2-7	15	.	CASSIATSGRREQYF
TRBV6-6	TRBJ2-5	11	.	CASRAKETQYF
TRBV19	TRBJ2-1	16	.	CASSSDRPGAYNEQFF
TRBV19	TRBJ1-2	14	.	CASSMGQLGYGYTF
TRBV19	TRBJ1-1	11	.	CASRRTVEAFF
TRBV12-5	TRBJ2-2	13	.	CASAPEGTGELFF
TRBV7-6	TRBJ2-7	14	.	CASSPNRVFYEQYF
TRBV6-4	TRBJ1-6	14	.	CASSDLLAGSPLHF